One and the same sample provided the 29 T cell receptor beta chains below, sequenced in a study of T-cell memory formation after mild COVID-19 (dated by TCRdb to 2020 to 2023). The library was made by 5' RACE. TCRdb lists the instrument as Illumina NovaSeq 6000. The raw public data were reprocessed by TCRdb itself: fastp quality trimming at Q25, MiXCR clonotype calling, in-frame beta chains only. Every distinct CDR3 protein forms one entry, paired with its most common genes and DNA. Present in this sample are roughly 350,000 distinct CDR3 sequences, about 13% of which were seen just once. The ten largest clones take up approximately 22% of the sample. Material for sequencing was PBMCs or a T cell subset sorted from them (not recorded which). The receptors here all came from a man aged 18 to 30 who had mild COVID-19 (a few samples of this study predate the infection). The sample titles of this study are shuffled in the database, so cell type and time point are left out; the donor was told from shared clones.

The CDR3 bases are TGTGCCAGCAGCCAACCCAGCGGGGGGCAAAATGAGCAGTTCTTC. Translated, it gives CASSQPSGGQNEQFF. The rearrangement links TRBV3-1 to TRBJ2-1; 9 nucleotides match TRBD2. Germline loops: CDR1 LGHDT, CDR2 YNNKEL (reference sequence). The ends lost 2 bases at V and 7 bases at J; junction bases unmatched: 6. The CDR3 runs 15 residues.

The V and J genes are TRBV18 and TRBJ1-1; unclear D gene. The V gene's germline CDR1 is KGHSH and CDR2 LQKENI. The V end lost 1 base, the J end lost 9 bases, and 18 bases lay between the germline ends. The length of the CDR3 is 15 residues. CDR3 sequence: CASSPREQLSPKAFF. CDR3 nucleotides: TGTGCCAGCTCACCACGCGAACAACTAAGCCCTAAAGCTTTCTTT.

This clonotype was picked up a small number of times. The CDR3 spells CASSFNSGANVLTF. CDR3 DNA sequence: TGTGCCAGCAGTTTCAACTCTGGGGCCAACGTCCTGACTTTC. This rearrangement joins TRBV12-3 or TRBV12-4 to TRBJ2-6, with D unresolved. The V end was cut by 3 bases, the J end by 0 bases, with 3 bases between. The CDR3 is 14 amino acids.

The CDR3: CASSFGGKWNEQFF. In DNA, the CDR3 is TGTGCCAGCAGTTTCGGAGGGAAGTGGAATGAGCAGTTCTTC. The V call is TRBV12-3 or TRBV12-4, the J call TRBJ2-1, with D maybe TRBD2 (6 bases). This CDR3 comprises 14 residues. With 3 bases removed from V and 7 bases from J, the gap between germline ends came to 13 bases.

The genes are TRBV3-1 and TRBJ1-3, with D perhaps TRBD1 (6 bases). V lost 4 bases to trimming and J lost 0 bases, with 19 bases between them. CDR1 is LGHDT, CDR2 YNNKEL, per germline (reference sequence). The CDR3 spans 18 residues. The CDR3 DNA reads TGTGCCAGCAGCCCCTTCCCCGGGACAACCCACTCTGGAAACACCATATATTTT. Its protein product is CASSPFPGTTHSGNTIYF.

This chain joins TRBV7-9 and TRBJ2-7; D may be TRBD1 (6 bases). CDR1 is SEHNR and CDR2 is FQNEAQ in the germline V gene (reference sequence). The V gene lost 4 bases and the J gene lost 2 bases, with 18 bases spanning the gap. The CDR3 contains 16 residues. As DNA, the CDR3 is TGTGCCAGCAGCTCACCCGCCGCAGGGGCGACCTACGAGCAGTACTTC. Protein: CASSSPAAGATYEQYF.

This clonotype was picked up a small number of times. The chain couples TRBV3-1 to TRBJ2-3; possible D gene TRBD2, 6 bases. This CDR3 is built from 16 residues. Between the trimmed V and J ends, which lost 4 bases and 6 bases, there was a span of 20 bases. Germline V gives CDR1 LGHDT, CDR2 YNNKEL (reference sequence). The CDR3 coding sequence is TGTGCCAGCAGCCCCCACGGGACTCGGGGCGGTGATACGCAGTATTTT. Translated: CASSPHGTRGGDTQYF.

The chain joins TRBV4-3 to TRBJ2-6, with D possibly being TRBD2 (5 bases). The V end lost 0 bases, the J end lost 1 base, and 7 bases lay between the germline ends. Germline V gene lookup returns CDR1 LGHNA and CDR2 YSLEER. The CDR3 is 16 amino acids. The CDR3 nucleotides read TGCGCCAGCAGCCAAGATCGCGGGTCTGGGGCCAACGTCCTGACTTTC. Protein: CASSQDRGSGANVLTF.

The chain is built from TRBV6-1 and TRBJ2-7; tentatively, D is TRBD1 or TRBD2 (5 bases each). The V gene lost 5 bases and the J gene lost 4 bases, with 12 bases spanning the gap. Germline CDR1 MNHNS, CDR2 SASEGT. There are 13 residues in the CDR3. In DNA form, the CDR3 reads TGTGCCAGCAGTCCGGTGGGGGATTACGAGCAGTACGTC. Amino acid sequence: CASSPVGDYEQYV.

The J gene is TRBJ2-1, the V gene TRBV5-1; 11 bases fit TRBD2. Germline loops: CDR1 SGHRS, CDR2 YFSETQ. The length of the CDR3 is 15 residues. V lost 6 bases and J lost 2; bases outside the gene matches: 4. The CDR3 nucleotides are TGCGCCAGCACGGAGGGACTAGCGGCCTACAATGAGCAGTTCTTC. Its translation: CASTEGLAAYNEQFF.

V usage is TRBV7-2 and J usage is TRBJ2-5; D perhaps matches TRBD2 (5 bases). Germline CDR1 SGHTA, CDR2 FQGNSA. The CDR3 is 15 residues long. Trimming pared 2 bases from V and 3 bases from J, leaving 13 bases between. CDR3 amino acids: CASSLNRGPEETQYF. The CDR3 DNA sequence: TGTGCCAGCAGCTTAAATCGCGGGCCGGAAGAGACCCAGTACTTC.

This clonotype was detected only a few times. V usage is TRBV6-1 and J usage is TRBJ2-1; no definite D call. There are 13 residues in the CDR3. Germline V gives CDR1 MNHNS, CDR2 SASEGT. V was cut by 8 bases and J by 0 bases, with 8 bases left in between. DNA of the CDR3: TGTGCCAGCGGCGCGGTCTCCTACAATGAGCAGTTCTTC. It codes for CASGAVSYNEQFF.

This clonotype was detected only a few times. The chain carries TRBV20-1 and TRBJ1-3; D unclear. This CDR3 is 14 amino acids long. Germline V gene lookup returns CDR1 DFQATT and CDR2 SNEGSKA (reference sequence). Trimming cost V 6 bases and J 3 bases, with 15 bases left between them. In DNA, the CDR3 is TGCAGTGCCCCCCGGGTGTCTAGTGGAAACACCATATATTTT. Its translation: CSAPRVSSGNTIYF.

The chain links TRBV10-3 to TRBJ2-1; D is undetermined. Germline loops: CDR1 ENHRY, CDR2 SYGVKD. The V end was cut by 0 bases, the J end by 8 bases, with 14 bases between. CDR3 length: 15 residues. The DNA for the CDR3 is TGTGCCATCAGTGAGTCGATCCAGAGGAAGGATGAGCAGTTCTTC. Translating gives CAISESIQRKDEQFF.

V gene TRBV9 combines with J gene TRBJ1-4, with D hard to call. The CDR3 extends over 13 amino acids. The germline V gene has CDR1 SGDLS and CDR2 YYNGEE. V was cut by 6 bases and J by 8 bases, with 14 bases left in between. Here the CDR3 reads CASKAGYREKLFF. In DNA form, the CDR3 reads TGTGCCAGCAAGGCCGGATATAGGGAAAAACTGTTTTTT.

The sample holds a few counts of this clonotype. The CDR3 DNA follows: TGTGCCAGCAGCAAGGACAGGAATGGCTACGAGCAGTACGTC. Amino acid sequence: CASSKDRNGYEQYV. V is TRBV6-1 and J is TRBJ2-7; 7 nucleotides agree with TRBD1. Germline loops: CDR1 MNHNS, CDR2 SASEGT. The CDR3 totals 14 residues. V was clipped by 6 bases and J by 3 bases; unmatched bases: 8.

The gene calls are TRBV4-1 and TRBJ2-3, with TRBD1 matching 10 bases. The CDR3 is 15 amino acids. The germline V gene encodes CDR1 MGHRA and CDR2 YSYEKL. V dropped 3 bases and J dropped 4; count of bases not matched to a gene: 4. This CDR3 reads CASSHPGTGADTQYF. CDR3 nucleotide sequence: TGCGCCAGCAGCCATCCCGGGACAGGGGCAGATACGCAGTATTTT.

This clonotype was recorded a few times. This chain links TRBV3-1 with TRBJ2-3, with D perhaps TRBD2 (6 bases). Germline assignment: CDR1 LGHDT and CDR2 YNNKEL (reference sequence). This CDR3 comprises 15 residues. Trimming left V 6 bases short and J 0 bases short, with 13 bases between. The CDR3 protein is CASSQRGLSTDTQYF. The DNA for the CDR3 is TGTGCCAGCAGTCAAAGGGGACTTAGCACAGATACGCAGTATTTT.

This clonotype was seen a handful of times. The genes are TRBV20-1 and TRBJ2-3; 12 nucleotides align to TRBD2. The V gene's germline CDR1 is DFQATT and CDR2 SNEGSKA (reference sequence). The CDR3 covers 15 residues. Trimming removed 5 bases from V and 1 base from J; junction bases left unmatched: 4. CDR3 loop: CSAGSSGGGTDTQYF. DNA of the CDR3: TGCAGTGCTGGGTCTAGCGGGGGGGGCACAGATACGCAGTATTTT.

This clonotype appeared a few times. The gene calls are TRBV6-6 and TRBJ2-7; D is unclear. V was cut by 4 bases and J by 0 bases, with 10 bases left in between. The length of the CDR3 is 14 residues. Germline V lookup: CDR1 MNHNY, CDR2 SVGAGI (reference sequence). The CDR3 protein is CASSSGRLSYEQYF. The CDR3 DNA follows: TGTGCCAGCAGTTCTGGACGTCTCTCCTACGAGCAGTACTTC.

The chain is built from TRBV4-2 and TRBJ1-5; D is perhaps TRBD1 (5 bases). The V gene's germline CDR1 is LGHNA and CDR2 YNFKEQ. The CDR3 has 15 amino acids. V was shortened by 0 bases and J by 6 bases, with 12 bases between the two germline ends. The CDR3 reads CASSQDPGRVQPQHF. The CDR3 bases are TGTGCCAGCAGCCAAGATCCAGGGAGGGTTCAGCCCCAGCATTTT.

On this clonotype itself: Mismatch with germline at one junction end may stem from a read error. The rearrangement uses TRBV3-1 and TRBJ1-2; a possible D gene is TRBD1 (6 bases). This CDR3 region has 15 residues. Germline V CDR1 and CDR2: LGHDT, YNNKEL (reference sequence). CDR3: CDSSHSKDRLYGYTF. Here the CDR3 DNA reads TGTGACAGCAGCCATTCTAAAGACAGGCTCTATGGCTACACCTTC.

This clonotype was detected ten times or more. V and J are TRBV6-6 and TRBJ1-5; no clear D gene. Germline V gene lookup returns CDR1 MNHNY and CDR2 SVGAGI (reference sequence). The CDR3 spans 13 residues. With 6 bases removed from V and 11 bases from J, the gap between germline ends came to 17 bases. CDR3 nucleotides: TGTGCCAGCAGCCCGACCGTCCGCGGGGCCCAGCATTTT. As protein: CASSPTVRGAQHF.

A few counts support this clonotype. The chain recombines TRBV12-3 or TRBV12-4 with TRBJ2-2; D gene unclear. CDR3 size: 15 residues. V lost 4 bases and J lost 1, with 10 bases in between. The CDR3 bases are TGTGCCAGCAGTTCCACGGACGAGAACACCGGGGAGCTGTTTTTT. This encodes CASSSTDENTGELFF.

This clonotype turned up a few times. V is TRBV27 and J is TRBJ2-1; D uncertain. The V gene's germline CDR1 is MNHEY and CDR2 SMNVEV (reference sequence). V was trimmed by 2 bases and J by 0 bases, leaving 11 bases between them. This CDR3 spans 16 amino acids. The CDR3 reads CASSLQAISSYNEQFF. The CDR3 nucleotides read TGTGCCAGCAGTTTACAGGCGATCTCCTCCTACAATGAGCAGTTCTTC.

This clonotype has a handful of counts. The chain carries TRBV15 and TRBJ1-6; 8 nucleotides line up with TRBD1. V dropped 7 bases and J dropped 12; count of bases not matched to a gene: 14. This CDR3 is built from 15 residues. The germline V gene has CDR1 LNHNV and CDR2 YYDKDF (reference sequence). CDR3 protein: CATTPGQGRGEPLHF. As DNA, the CDR3 is TGTGCCACCACCCCAGGACAGGGAAGGGGGGAACCCCTCCACTTT. Drawing the rest from reference TRBV15 and TRBJ1-6, the complete variable domain is DAMVIQNPRYQVTQFGKPVTLSCSQTLNHNVMYWYQQKSSQAPKLLFHYYDKDFNNEADTPDNFQSRRPNTSFCFLDIRSPGLGDTAMYLCATTPGQGRGEPLHFGNGTRLTVT.

The chain employs TRBV5-1 and TRBJ2-5; TRBD2 matches at 9 bases. Per the germline V gene, CDR1 is SGHRS and CDR2 is YFSETQ. CDR3 length equals 17 residues. The J segment lost 1 base and the V segment lost 1 base, leaving 8 bases of the junction unmatched. CDR3 in amino acids: CASSLYVASGAQETQYF. The CDR3 DNA sequence: TGCGCCAGCAGCTTGTACGTGGCTAGCGGGGCCCAAGAGACCCAGTACTTC.

This clonotype was observed a handful of times. The V gene is TRBV5-5, the J gene TRBJ2-6; the D is unclear. This CDR3 has 15 residues. Germline-derived CDR1 and CDR2 are SGHKS and YYEKEE (reference sequence). Trimming removed 4 bases from V and 2 bases from J, with 10 bases in between. CDR3 bases: TGTGCCAGCAGCGGAGCCCGGGCTGGGGCCAACGTCCTGACTTTC. Protein sequence: CASSGARAGANVLTF. Complete variable domain (other parts from reference TRBV5-5 and TRBJ2-6): DAGVTQSPTHLIKTRGQQVTLRCSPISGHKSVSWYQQVLGQGPQFIFQYYEKEERGRGNFPDRFSARQFPNYSSELNVNALLLGDSALYLCASSGARAGANVLTFGAGSRLTVL.

This clonotype was counted at least ten times. The chain carries TRBV25-1 and TRBJ1-2; 7 bases are a match to TRBD1. This CDR3 is 13 amino acids long. Germline V gene sequence: CDR1 MGHDK, CDR2 SYGVNS. The trim removed 6 bases at V and 6 bases at J, leaving 7 bases unmatched. In nucleotides, the CDR3 is TGTGCCAGCAGCCTGACAGGGTCCGATGGCTACACCTTC. It translates to CASSLTGSDGYTF.